Below are 3 T cell receptor beta chains sequenced from a single sample in a study of sequential checkpoint blockade in melanoma. The protocol was immunoSEQ multiplex PCR, while the TCRdb copy is restricted to in-frame clones and leaves out a portion. This table holds fewer than 35,000 clones, 70% to 90% found once. As for treatment: randomized to nivolumab then ipilimumab (arm A) or the reverse (arm B). Specimen: CD8+ T cells sorted from blood (inferred from file names), collected from a patient given nivolumab and ipilimumab in sequence. These receptor sequences come from a human donor with melanoma.

This sequence joins TRBV11-2 and TRBJ2-6, with TRBD2 as a possible D gene (5 bases). V gave up 5 bases and J gave up 4 bases, with 18 bases separating them. This CDR3 is built from 17 residues. CDR1 is SGHAT and CDR2 is FQNNGV in the germline V gene. CDR3 loop: CASSRPAAEPGANVLTF. CDR3 sequence (DNA): TGTGCCAGCAGCCGGCCAGCGGCTGAACCGGGGGCCAACGTCCTGACTTTC.

This rearrangement joins TRBV30 to TRBJ1-1; maybe TRBD1 (6 bases). Germline CDR1 GTSNPN, CDR2 SVGIG (reference sequence). CDR3 size: 13 residues. The germline V and J ends were trimmed by 5 bases and 4 bases, with 14 bases remaining between them. This CDR3 is CAWSGGWGTEAFF. CDR3 in DNA: TGTGCCTGGTCTGGGGGCTGGGGCACTGAAGCTTTCTTT. Using reference TRBV30 and TRBJ1-1 for the parts outside the CDR3, the full variable domain is SQTIHQWPATLVQPVGSPLSLECTVEGTSNPNLYWYRQAAGRGLQLLFYSVGIGQISSEVPQNLSASRPQDRQFILSSKKLLLSDSGFYLCAWSGGWGTEAFFGQGTRLTVV.

This clone turned up a few times. The CDR3 sequence is CASSLGTGTGYTF. The CDR3 bases are TGTGCCAGCAGTTTAGGGACAGGGACTGGCTACACCTTC. The V and J genes are TRBV27 and TRBJ1-2; TRBD1 matches 9 bases. V lost 2 bases to trimming and J lost 7 bases; unmatched junction nucleotides: 2. Looked up from germline, CDR1 is MNHEY and CDR2 is SMNVEV (reference sequence). CDR3 length: 13 residues.